This is a list of T cell receptor beta chains from one sample in a study of blood T cell repertoires in COVID-19. The table came from immunoSEQ multiplex PCR; TCRdb's copy has only in-frame clones and leaves some out. There are 200,000 to 250,000 clones in the sample; around 84% occur only once, and around 13% lies in the top ten. The sequenced sample consisted of peripheral blood. The source of these receptors is a human donor in a cohort sampled during active COVID-19. Each CDR3 is given with its conserved first and last residue. D genes are given only for firm matches. Clone sizes are given selectively: once, few, many, or a class where the clone is expanded.

NA	TRBJ2-1	once	TRBV21-1	CASSKRVNSAGRGSHEQFF	TGTGCCAGCAGCAAACGGGTAAACTCAGCGGGACGCGGTAGCCATGAGCAGTTCTTC
TRBD1	TRBJ2-5	NA	TRBV5-1	CASSRTGSETQYF	TGCGCCAGCAGCAGGACAGGGAGTGAGACCCAGTACTTC
NA	TRBJ2-1	few	TRBV27	CASSLFVSVGGEQFF	TGTGCCAGCAGTTTGTTTGTAAGTGTTGGCGGTGAGCAGTTCTTC
NA	TRBJ2-7	NA	TRBV3-1/TRBV3-2	CASTSGNYEQYF	TGTGCCAGCACCTCAGGGAACTACGAGCAGTACTTC
TRBD2	TRBJ2-5	NA	TRBV11-2	CASSLNRAGETQYF	TGTGCCAGCAGCCTAAACCGAGCGGGGGAGACCCAGTACTTC
NA	TRBJ2-3	NA	TRBV5-4	CASSLGRGRLEGTQYF	TGTGCCAGCAGCTTGGGGCGGGGACGCCTTGAAGGTACGCAGTATTTT
NA	TRBJ1-2	NA	TRBV11-2	CASSLLTSGVGGYTF	TGTGCCAGCAGCTTATTAACAAGCGGCGTGGGTGGCTACACCTTC
NA	TRBJ2-3	NA	TRBV7-3	CASSPKSSTDTQYF	TGTGCCAGCAGTCCTAAGTCGAGCACAGATACGCAGTATTTT
TRBD2	TRBJ2-2	NA	TRBV7-2	CASSPSGRNTGELFF	TGTGCCAGCAGCCCCAGCGGGAGGAACACCGGGGAGCTGTTTTTT
NA	TRBJ2-3	NA	TRBV5-5	CASSLSFMGAGDTQYF	TGTGCCAGCAGCTTGAGTTTCATGGGGGCAGGGGATACGCAGTATTTT
TRBD1	TRBJ2-2	NA	TRBV5-1	CASSLGTGIPGELFF	TGCGCCAGCAGCTTGGGGACAGGTATTCCCGGGGAGCTGTTTTTT
TRBD1	TRBJ2-1	NA	TRBV3-1/TRBV3-2	CASSQDLRQGLEREQFF	TGTGCCAGCAGCCAAGACCTAAGACAGGGATTGGAAAGGGAGCAGTTCTTC
NA	TRBJ1-3	NA	TRBV7-2	CASSLTKGDTIYF	TGTGCCAGCAGCTTAACTAAGGGGGACACCATATATTTT
TRBD1	TRBJ1-6	NA	TRBV27	CASREFRNRGISYNSPLHF	TGTGCCAGCAGGGAATTTAGGAACAGGGGAATCTCCTATAATTCACCCCTCCACTTT
NA	TRBJ1-2	NA	TRBV3-1/TRBV3-2	CASSQGRGTSYGYTF	TGTGCCAGCAGCCAGGGCCGGGGGACGTCTTATGGCTACACCTTC
NA	TRBJ2-3	few	TRBV5-1	CASSSTSDTQYF	TGCGCCAGCAGCTCTACTTCAGATACGCAGTATTTT
NA	TRBJ1-1	NA	TRBV4-3	CASREGLMNTEAFF	TGCGCCAGCCGCGAGGGTCTCATGAACACTGAAGCTTTCTTT
NA	TRBJ2-3	NA	TRBV3-1/TRBV3-2	CASSQEGIHTQYF	TGTGCCAGCAGCCAAGAGGGCATTCATACGCAGTATTTT
TRBD1	TRBJ2-7	NA	TRBV9	CASNLGQGPYEQYF	TGTGCCAGCAATTTGGGACAGGGACCCTACGAGCAGTACTTC
NA	TRBJ2-1	NA	TRBV6-5	CASSPRPDREQFF	TGTGCCAGCAGTCCTCGACCTGACAGGGAGCAGTTCTTC